This T cell receptor (beta chain) was identified during a study of cytomegalovirus exposure and HLA in healthy donors. The PCR used 60 Vbeta and 13 Jbeta primers. Assay: immunoSEQ multiplex PCR; the TCRdb copy retains only in-frame clones and omits some. The ten most abundant clones cover 15% of a sample with tens of thousands of clones. Regarding this clone: The target antigen is unknown.

J was trimmed by 6 bases and V by 8 bases; bases with no gene match: 17. CDR1 is LNHNV, CDR2 YYDKDF, per germline (reference sequence). The CDR3 is 16 residues long. Study-level results: According to a later analysis, donors in an Asian-associated ancestry cluster reportedly had fewer N-insertions than the roughly 670-donor mean. TCR beta chain V- and J-gene trimming was linked, in a later analysis, to a missense variant in DCLRE1C.

Material for sequencing was PBMCs. This receptor was identified in a man aged 50-60 years in good health and CMV-seropositive. The genes are TRBV15 and TRBJ1-1; 8 nucleotides align to TRBD1. CDR3 in amino acids: CATAATTGGFGPEAFF. The CDR3 bases are TGTGCCACCGCAGCCACCACAGGGGGATTTGGGCCTGAAGCTTTCTTT.